The source of this TCR beta chain is a study of STAT5B mutations in CD4+ large granular lymphocyte leukemia. For the study at large: Among healthy donors, a particular HLA allele went with more CDR3 'QG' motifs. The study's findings and limits: Patient CD4-sorted repertoires stayed more clonal than healthy ones after leukemic-clone removal. No patients shared main leukemic clonotypes, though approximately 26% appeared at low frequency elsewhere. Higher CD4+ than CD8+ T-LGLL clonality might reflect small sample size.

Profiled with immunoSEQ multiplex PCR; TCRdb holds only in-frame clones, not every one. The sample has 45,000 to 55,000 clones, under 80% seen once; the top ten hold 1.5% to 1.9%. The CDR3 is 14 amino acids. The germline V and J ends were trimmed by 0 bases and 0 bases, with 5 bases remaining between them. In germline, CDR1 is MNHEY, CDR2 SMNVEV (reference sequence). For this clone: Its antigen is undetermined.

Sequences were obtained from CD4+ T cells from blood buffy coats. The sequence came from a human donor in good health. The chain uses TRBV27 and TRBJ1-2; unclear D gene. The CDR3 sequence: CASSLSGSNYGYTF. As DNA, the CDR3 is TGTGCCAGCAGTTTATCGGGGTCTAACTATGGCTACACCTTC.